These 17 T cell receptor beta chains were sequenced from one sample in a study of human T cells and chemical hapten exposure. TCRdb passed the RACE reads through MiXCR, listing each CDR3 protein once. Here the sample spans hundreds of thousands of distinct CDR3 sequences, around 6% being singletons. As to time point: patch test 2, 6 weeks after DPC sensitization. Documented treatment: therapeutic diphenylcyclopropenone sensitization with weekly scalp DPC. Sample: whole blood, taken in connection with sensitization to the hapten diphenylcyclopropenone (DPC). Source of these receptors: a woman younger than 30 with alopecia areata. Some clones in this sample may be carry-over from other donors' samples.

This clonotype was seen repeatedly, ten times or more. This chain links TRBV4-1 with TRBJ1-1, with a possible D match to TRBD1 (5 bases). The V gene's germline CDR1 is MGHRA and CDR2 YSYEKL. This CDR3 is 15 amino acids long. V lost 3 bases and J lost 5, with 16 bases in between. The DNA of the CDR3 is TGCGCCAGCAGCCAGGCTCAAGGGGTTGGAACTGAAGCTTTCTTT. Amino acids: CASSQAQGVGTEAFF.

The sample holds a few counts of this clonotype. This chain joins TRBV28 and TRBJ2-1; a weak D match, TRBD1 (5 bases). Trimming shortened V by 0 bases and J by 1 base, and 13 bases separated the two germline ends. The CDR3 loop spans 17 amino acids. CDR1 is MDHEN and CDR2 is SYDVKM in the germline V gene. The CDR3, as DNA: TGTGCCAGCAGTTTATGGAGACAGTCCACATCCTACAATGAGCAGTTCTTC. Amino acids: CASSLWRQSTSYNEQFF.

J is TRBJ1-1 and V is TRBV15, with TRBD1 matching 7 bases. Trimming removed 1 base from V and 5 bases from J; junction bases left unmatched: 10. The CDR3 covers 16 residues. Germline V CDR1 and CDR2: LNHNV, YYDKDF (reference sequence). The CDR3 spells CATSRGPATGETEAFF. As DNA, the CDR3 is TGTGCCACCAGCAGAGGCCCCGCTACAGGGGAGACTGAAGCTTTCTTT.

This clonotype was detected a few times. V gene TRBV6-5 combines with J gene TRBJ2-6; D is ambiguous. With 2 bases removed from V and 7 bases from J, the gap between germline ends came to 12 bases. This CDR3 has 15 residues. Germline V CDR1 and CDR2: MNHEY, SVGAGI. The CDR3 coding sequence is TGTGCCAGCAGTTACGACTCGTATCCTGCCAACGTCCTGACTTTC. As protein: CASSYDSYPANVLTF.

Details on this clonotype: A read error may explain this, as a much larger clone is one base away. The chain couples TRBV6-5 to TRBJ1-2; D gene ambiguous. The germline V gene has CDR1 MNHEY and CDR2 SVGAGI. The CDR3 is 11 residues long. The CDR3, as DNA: TGTGCCGGCAGTTCCCAGGATGGCTACACCTTC. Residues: CAGSSQDGYTF.

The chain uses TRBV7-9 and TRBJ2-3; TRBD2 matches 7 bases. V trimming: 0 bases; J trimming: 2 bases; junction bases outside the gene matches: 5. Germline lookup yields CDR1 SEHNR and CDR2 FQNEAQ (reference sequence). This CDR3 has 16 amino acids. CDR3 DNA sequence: TGTGCCAGCAGCTTAGCTAGCGGGCAATCCACAGATACGCAGTATTTT. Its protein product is CASSLASGQSTDTQYF. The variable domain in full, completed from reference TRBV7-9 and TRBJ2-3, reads DTGVSQNPRHKITKRGQNVTFRCDPISEHNRLYWYRQTLGQGPEFLTYFQNEAQLEKSRLLSDRFSAERPKGSFSTLEIQRTEQGDSAMYLCASSLASGQSTDTQYFGPGTRLTVL.

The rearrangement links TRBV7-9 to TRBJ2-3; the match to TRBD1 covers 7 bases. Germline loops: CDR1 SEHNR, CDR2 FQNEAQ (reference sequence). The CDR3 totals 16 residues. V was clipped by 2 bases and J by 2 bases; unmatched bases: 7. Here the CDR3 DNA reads TGTGCCAGCAGCTTACGCGGACAGGCGATCACAGATACGCAGTATTTT. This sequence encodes CASSLRGQAITDTQYF.

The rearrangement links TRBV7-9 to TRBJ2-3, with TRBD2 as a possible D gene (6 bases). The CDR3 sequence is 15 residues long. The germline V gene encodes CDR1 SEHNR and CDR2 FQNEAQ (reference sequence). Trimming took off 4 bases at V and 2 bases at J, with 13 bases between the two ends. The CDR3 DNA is TGTGCCAGCAGCTCCTCAAGGACTATCACAGATACGCAGTATTTT. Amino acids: CASSSSRTITDTQYF.

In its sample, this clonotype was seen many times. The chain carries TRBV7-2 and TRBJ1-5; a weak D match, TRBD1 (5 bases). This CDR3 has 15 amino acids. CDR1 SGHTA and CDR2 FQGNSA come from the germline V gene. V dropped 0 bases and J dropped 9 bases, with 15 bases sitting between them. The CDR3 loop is CASSLAVTGRRPQHF. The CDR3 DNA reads TGTGCCAGCAGCTTAGCGGTGACGGGGCGGCGGCCCCAGCATTTT. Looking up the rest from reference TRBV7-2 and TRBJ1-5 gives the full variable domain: GAGVSQSPSNKVTEKGKDVELRCDPISGHTALYWYRQSLGQGLEFLIYFQGNSAPDKSGLPSDRFSAERTGGSVSTLTIQRTQQEDSAVYLCASSLAVTGRRPQHFGDGTRLSIL.

The CDR3 sequence: CASSQASPRGDEQFF. In DNA form, the CDR3 reads TGTGCCAGCAGCCAAGCATCGCCGCGTGGGGATGAGCAGTTCTTC. The chain has TRBV3-1 and TRBJ2-1; D remains ambiguous. The V and J ends lost 1 base and 8 bases respectively, with 15 bases between them. Looked up from germline, CDR1 is LGHDT and CDR2 is YNNKEL (reference sequence). The CDR3 length is 15 residues.

CDR3 sequence: CASSTNRDTEAFF. The CDR3 DNA follows: TGTGCCAGCAGCACCAACAGGGACACTGAAGCTTTCTTT. The chain is built from TRBV7-3 and TRBJ1-1, with a tentative D call TRBD1 (6 bases). Germline lookup yields CDR1 SGHTA and CDR2 FQGTGA. The CDR3 has 13 residues. V was shortened by 5 bases and J by 3 bases, with 10 bases between the two germline ends.

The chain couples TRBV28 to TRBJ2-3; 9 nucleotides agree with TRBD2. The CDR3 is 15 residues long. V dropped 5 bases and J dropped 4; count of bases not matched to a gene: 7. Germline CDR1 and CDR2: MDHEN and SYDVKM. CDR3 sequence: CASSPTGLAADTQYF. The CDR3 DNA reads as TGTGCCAGCAGTCCCACGGGACTAGCAGCAGATACGCAGTATTTT. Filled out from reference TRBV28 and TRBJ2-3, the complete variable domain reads DVKVTQSSRYLVKRTGEKVFLECVQDMDHENMFWYRQDPGLGLRLIYFSYDVKMKEKGDIPEGYSVSREKKERFSLILESASTNQTSMYLCASSPTGLAADTQYFGPGTRLTVL.

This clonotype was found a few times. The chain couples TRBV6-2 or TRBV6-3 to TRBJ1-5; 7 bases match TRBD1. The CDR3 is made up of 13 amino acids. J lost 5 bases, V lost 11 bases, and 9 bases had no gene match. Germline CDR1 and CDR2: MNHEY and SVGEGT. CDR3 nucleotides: TGTGCCGGGGGGCAGGGGGAAGATCAGCCCCAGCATTTT. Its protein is CAGGQGEDQPQHF.

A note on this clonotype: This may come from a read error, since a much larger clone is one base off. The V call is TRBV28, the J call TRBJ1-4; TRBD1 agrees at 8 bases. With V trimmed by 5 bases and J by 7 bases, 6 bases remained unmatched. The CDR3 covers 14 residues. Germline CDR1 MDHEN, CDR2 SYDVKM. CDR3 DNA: TGTGCCAGCAGTCCGGGACAGGTGTTTGAAAAACTGTTTTTT. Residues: CASSPGQVFEKLFF.

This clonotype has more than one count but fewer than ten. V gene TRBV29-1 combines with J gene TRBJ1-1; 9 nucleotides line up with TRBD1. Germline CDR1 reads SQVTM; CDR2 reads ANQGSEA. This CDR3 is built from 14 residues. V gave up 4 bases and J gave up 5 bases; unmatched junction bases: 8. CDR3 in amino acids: CSVVFGDRVTEAFF. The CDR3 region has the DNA TGCAGCGTTGTCTTTGGGGACAGGGTAACTGAAGCTTTCTTT.

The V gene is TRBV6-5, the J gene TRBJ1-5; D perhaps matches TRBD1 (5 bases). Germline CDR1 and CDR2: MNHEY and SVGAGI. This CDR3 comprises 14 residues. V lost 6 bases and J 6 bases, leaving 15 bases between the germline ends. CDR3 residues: CASSNYRSGQPQHF. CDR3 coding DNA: TGTGCCAGCAGCAACTACAGGTCGGGTCAGCCCCAGCATTTT.

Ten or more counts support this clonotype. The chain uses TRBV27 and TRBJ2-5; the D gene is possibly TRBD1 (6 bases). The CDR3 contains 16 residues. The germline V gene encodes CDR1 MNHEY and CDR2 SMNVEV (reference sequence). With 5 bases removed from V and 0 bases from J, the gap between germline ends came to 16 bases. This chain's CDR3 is CASSPTGPGYQETQYF. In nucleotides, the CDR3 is TGTGCCAGCAGTCCTACAGGGCCCGGGTACCAAGAGACCCAGTACTTC.